This TCR beta chain stems from a study of shared T cell receptors in the human thymus. TCRdb's copy holds only in-frame clones and misses some; the assay was immunoSEQ multiplex PCR. The sample includes 72,000 or so clones, roughly 96% seen only once; the top ten take 0.03% to 0.04%. Per germline, CDR1 MNHEY and CDR2 SMNVEV (reference sequence). V was cut by 7 bases and J by 3 bases, with 25 bases left in between. This CDR3 spans 17 amino acids. The chain employs TRBV27 and TRBJ2-7; D unresolved. The sequence derives from a human donor. Source material: thymocytes. The CDR3 DNA sequence: TGTGCCAGCACCCCTGCGAGCCCAATGAACCCCCTCTACGAGCAGTACTTC. Translated, it gives CASTPASPMNPLYEQYF.